One and the same sample provided the 24 T cell receptor beta chains below, sequenced in a study of metastatic and nonmetastatic thyroid tumors. Thyroid surgery was performed in patients who had received no treatment beforehand. Via MiXCR, TCRdb re-called the PCR reads. Of tens of thousands of clones listed, 25% were seen once; the top ten hold about 10%. The source material was blood. The source of these receptors is a female donor with papillary thyroid cancer or a benign thyroid nodule (not recorded which). Some clones in this sample may be carry-over from other donors' samples.

This clone was recorded many times. The rearrangement links TRBV20-1 to TRBJ2-2; no reliable D call. The germline V gene encodes CDR1 DFQATT and CDR2 SNEGSKA (reference sequence). V lost 0 bases and J 3 bases, leaving 14 bases between the germline ends. The CDR3 loop spans 16 amino acids. The DNA of the CDR3 is TGCAGTGCTAGAGATCCTATCGCCTTACACACCGGGGAGCTGTTTTTT. Translating gives CSARDPIALHTGELFF.

Notes on this clone: A read error may account for a junction end that differs from germline. The V and J genes are TRBV19 and TRBJ1-1; D is unclear. The CDR3 spans 14 residues. Germline loops: CDR1 LNHDA, CDR2 SQIVND (reference sequence). The CDR3 loop reads CASKTPKGNPESFF. Written as DNA, the CDR3 is TGTGCCAGTAAGACGCCCAAGGGAAACCCTGAATCTTTCTTT. The whole variable domain, remainder taken from reference TRBV19 and TRBJ1-1, is DGGITQSPKYLFRKEGQNVTLSCEQNLNHDAMYWYRQDPGQGLRLIYYSQIVNDFQKGDIAEGYSVSREKKESFPLTVTSAQKNPTAFYLCASKTPKGNPESFFGQGTRLTVV.

This clone was picked up many times. V gene TRBV2 combines with J gene TRBJ2-5; D is unresolved. Germline values: CDR1 SNHLY, CDR2 FYNNEI. The ends were cut back, 6 bases at V and 3 bases at J, with 5 bases in the middle. This CDR3 region has 11 residues. The CDR3 nucleotides are TGTGCCAGCAGGGTAGAAGAGACCCAGTACTTC. It yields the protein CASRVEETQYF.

This clone was seen many times. Being one base from a much bigger clone, this may be a read error. V and J are TRBV20-1 and TRBJ1-3; D is undetermined. This CDR3 is built from 13 residues. From germline, CDR1 is DFQATT and CDR2 SNEGSKA (reference sequence). For the CDR3, the DNA is TGCAGTGCCATGAGGGCTGAGGGAAACACCATACATTTT. Protein sequence: CSAMRAEGNTIHF.

At least ten counts were recorded for this clone. This could be a read error, since a much larger clone is one nucleotide away. The V gene is TRBV18, the J gene TRBJ2-1; D is possibly TRBD1 (6 bases). Germline CDR1 KGHSH, CDR2 LQKENI. The ends were cut back, 5 bases at V and 4 bases at J, with 12 bases in the middle. The CDR3 extends over 14 amino acids. CDR3 nucleotide sequence: TGTGCCAGCTCATCATTTACAGGGTACAATGAGCAGTTCTTC. This encodes CASSSFTGYNEQFF.

V gene TRBV11-1 combines with J gene TRBJ2-7, with a tentative D call TRBD2 (6 bases). The CDR3 is made up of 14 amino acids. Trimming pared 2 bases from V and 3 bases from J, leaving 11 bases between. Germline V gene lookup returns CDR1 SGHAT and CDR2 FQDESV (reference sequence). CDR3 residues: CASSLFGGNYEQYF. The CDR3 coding sequence is TGTGCCAGCAGCTTATTTGGAGGGAACTACGAGCAGTACTTC.

The chain links TRBV20-1 to TRBJ2-3, with 9 bases matching TRBD2. Per the germline V gene, CDR1 is DFQATT and CDR2 is SNEGSKA (reference sequence). There are 13 residues in the CDR3. The V segment lost 6 bases and the J segment 7 bases; nucleotides outside the gene matches: 8. DNA of the CDR3: TGCAGTGCAGAGGGCGGGGGGGCGTATACGCAGTATTTT. Its translation: CSAEGGGAYTQYF.

The chain uses TRBV19 and TRBJ2-6; D tentatively reads TRBD1 or TRBD2 (5 bases each). Germline V gene lookup returns CDR1 LNHDA and CDR2 SQIVND (reference sequence). This CDR3 is 16 amino acids long. V was shortened by 4 bases and J by 2 bases, with 12 bases between the two germline ends. Here the CDR3 reads CASSRDPVAGANVLTF. CDR3 nucleotide sequence: TGTGCCAGTAGTAGGGACCCCGTGGCTGGGGCCAACGTCCTGACTTTC.

The sample holds many counts of this clone. The gene calls are TRBV4-2 and TRBJ1-4, with no clear D. The germline V gene has CDR1 LGHNA and CDR2 YNFKEQ. With 1 base removed from V and 3 bases from J, the gap between germline ends came to 6 bases. This CDR3 contains 14 residues. The CDR3 loop reads CASSQGAANEKLFF. The CDR3 coding sequence is TGTGCCAGCAGCCAAGGGGCGGCTAATGAAAAACTGTTTTTT.

V usage is TRBV6-1 and J usage is TRBJ1-1; tentatively, D is TRBD1 (6 bases). CDR3 length: 13 residues. Between the trimmed V and J ends, which lost 11 bases and 1 base, there was a span of 14 bases. Per the germline V gene, CDR1 is MNHNS and CDR2 is SASEGT. CDR3 in amino acids: CAGSGAGNTEAFF. Written as DNA, the CDR3 is TGTGCCGGATCAGGGGCGGGGAACACTGAAGCTTTCTTT.

The chain uses TRBV19 and TRBJ2-1; 7 bases agree with TRBD1. The trim removed 5 bases at V and 13 bases at J, leaving 8 bases unmatched. CDR3 length equals 12 residues. Germline values: CDR1 LNHDA, CDR2 SQIVND (reference sequence). CDR3 nucleotide sequence: TGTGCCAGTAGTCTCGACAGGGAACTCCAGTTCTTC. It translates to CASSLDRELQFF.

The sample holds a few counts of this clone. V is TRBV7-8 and J is TRBJ2-7; D perhaps matches TRBD1 (5 bases). V was clipped by 6 bases and J by 4 bases, with 10 bases between them. The CDR3 covers 12 residues. CDR1 and CDR2 from the germline V gene are SGHVS and FQNEAQ. CDR3 bases: TGTGCCAGCAGTTTCGACAGTTACGAGCAGTACTTC. Protein sequence: CASSFDSYEQYF.

By share, this clone counts as hyperexpanded. V is TRBV28 and J is TRBJ2-7; 9 bases align to TRBD1. CDR1 and CDR2 from the germline V gene are MDHEN and SYDVKM. The CDR3 extends over 14 amino acids. J lost 6 bases, V lost 3 bases, and 6 bases had no gene match. CDR3: CASSFGQGRAEQYF. The CDR3 DNA sequence: TGTGCCAGCAGTTTCGGACAGGGGAGGGCCGAGCAGTACTTC. The whole variable domain, filled in from reference TRBV28 and TRBJ2-7, reads DVKVTQSSRYLVKRTGEKVFLECVQDMDHENMFWYRQDPGLGLRLIYFSYDVKMKEKGDIPEGYSVSREKKERFSLILESASTNQTSMYLCASSFGQGRAEQYFGPGTRLTVT.

This clone was recorded at least ten times. The chain uses TRBV6-1 and TRBJ2-1; 7 bases are a match to TRBD2. The CDR3 is made up of 12 amino acids. CDR1 is MNHNS, CDR2 SASEGT, per germline. V was clipped by 7 bases and J by 5 bases; unmatched bases: 2. CDR3 in DNA: TGTGCCAGCAAAACTAGCGACAATGAGCAGTTCTTC. Its translation is CASKTSDNEQFF.

This chain joins TRBV18 and TRBJ2-7, with D perhaps assigned TRBD1 or TRBD2 (5 bases each). The CDR3 is 14 amino acids. Trimming shortened V by 3 bases and J by 7 bases, and 16 bases separated the two germline ends. Per the germline V gene, CDR1 is KGHSH and CDR2 is LQKENI. The CDR3 sequence: CASSPYGASREQYF. The CDR3 DNA is TGTGCCAGCTCACCTTACGGGGCCTCTCGGGAGCAGTACTTC.

This clone appeared many times. The V gene is TRBV6-4, the J gene TRBJ1-1, with a weak D call TRBD1 (5 bases). V was cut by 3 bases and J by 5 bases, with 13 bases left in between. The CDR3 loop spans 14 amino acids. CDR1 and CDR2 from the germline V gene are MRHNA and SNTAGT. The CDR3 DNA sequence: TGTGCCAGCAGTGAGGGGAACGGGGGGACTGAAGCTTTCTTT. Translation: CASSEGNGGTEAFF.

This clone was seen repeatedly, ten times or more. The gene calls are TRBV2 and TRBJ1-5; D ambiguous. The germline CDR1 and CDR2 sequences are SNHLY and FYNNEI. The germline V and J ends were trimmed by 4 bases and 5 bases, with 6 bases remaining between them. The CDR3 is 12 residues long. The CDR3 spells CASSVVDQPQHF. The CDR3 coding sequence is TGTGCCAGCAGTGTTGTAGATCAGCCCCAGCATTTT.

By share, this clone ranks as medium-sized. The rearrangement links TRBV6-6 to TRBJ2-7; TRBD2 matches at 9 bases. Germline values: CDR1 MNHNY, CDR2 SVGAGI (reference sequence). After removal of 2 bases from V and 0 bases from J, the junction contained 14 bases not matched to a gene. This CDR3 spans 19 amino acids. DNA for the CDR3: TGTGCCAGCAGTTACGTACCCAAATGGACTAGCGCGAGCTCCTACGAGCAGTACTTC. Translating it yields CASSYVPKWTSASSYEQYF.

This clone was counted at least ten times. CDR3 sequence (DNA): TGTGCCAGCAGTCGGGAGGGGGCTCACCCCACCGGGGAGCTGTTTTTT. This encodes CASSREGAHPTGELFF. This rearrangement joins TRBV27 to TRBJ2-2, with D perhaps matching TRBD2 (8 bases). The CDR3 extends over 16 amino acids. Germline-derived CDR1 and CDR2 are MNHEY and SMNVEV (reference sequence). Trimming left V 5 bases short and J 4 bases short, with 17 bases between.

This clone was observed many times. The chain links TRBV20-1 to TRBJ2-7, with 10 bases matching TRBD2. From germline, CDR1 is DFQATT and CDR2 SNEGSKA (reference sequence). The CDR3 totals 16 residues. Trimming took 0 bases from V and 7 from J; bases not matched to a gene: 12. DNA of the CDR3: TGCAGTGCTAGAGATCCCCTAGCGGGAGACCTTCTGGAGCAGTACTTC. Amino acids: CSARDPLAGDLLEQYF.

This clone was found many times. The junction shows a germline mismatch at one end, possibly a read error. The chain links TRBV29-1 to TRBJ1-3; 7 nucleotides match TRBD1. The CDR3 consists of 15 residues. From germline, CDR1 is SQVTM and CDR2 ANQGSEA. The CDR3, as DNA: TGCGGCGTTGAGGGAACAGGGGACTCTGGAAACACCATATATTTT. It specifies CGVEGTGDSGNTIYF. Looking up the rest from reference TRBV29-1 and TRBJ1-3 gives the full variable domain: SAVISQKPSRDICQRGTSLTIQCQVDSQVTMMFWYRQQPGQSLTLIATANQGSEATYESGFVIDKFPISRPNLTFSTLTVSNMSPEDSSIYLCGVEGTGDSGNTIYFGEGSWLTVV.

This clone occurred many times. V usage is TRBV28 and J usage is TRBJ1-2; D remains ambiguous. The germline CDR1 and CDR2 sequences are MDHEN and SYDVKM. This CDR3 is built from 12 residues. V lost 2 bases to trimming and J lost 3 bases, with 4 bases between them. CDR3 in DNA: TGTGCCAGCAGTTTAGGCGACTATGGCTACACCTTC. This codes for CASSLGDYGYTF.

This clone was detected ten times or more. This chain links TRBV6-2 or TRBV6-3 with TRBJ1-2; no reliable D call. Between the trimmed V and J ends, which lost 5 bases and 3 bases, there was a span of 7 bases. The germline V gene has CDR1 MNHEY and CDR2 SVGEGT. This CDR3 is built from 12 residues. CDR3: CASSPRDYGYTF. The DNA for the CDR3 is TGTGCCAGCAGTCCCCGTGACTATGGCTACACCTTC.

The genes are TRBV4-1 and TRBJ2-5, with unresolved D. The length of the CDR3 is 13 residues. V lost 5 bases and J lost 9, with 16 bases in between. CDR1 and CDR2 from the germline V gene are MGHRA and YSYEKL. The CDR3 sequence is CASSSDGRASQYF. The CDR3, as DNA: TGCGCCAGCAGCTCGGATGGCCGGGCCTCCCAGTACTTC.